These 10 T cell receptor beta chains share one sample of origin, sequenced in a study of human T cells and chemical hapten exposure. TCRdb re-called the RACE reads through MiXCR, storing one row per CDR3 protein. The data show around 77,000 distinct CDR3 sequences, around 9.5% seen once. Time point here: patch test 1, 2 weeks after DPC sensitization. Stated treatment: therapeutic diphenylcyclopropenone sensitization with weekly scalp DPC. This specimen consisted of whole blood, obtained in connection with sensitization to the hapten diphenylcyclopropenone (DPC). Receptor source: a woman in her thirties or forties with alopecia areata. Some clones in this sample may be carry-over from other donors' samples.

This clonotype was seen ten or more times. The CDR3 DNA reads as TGCAGTGCTCCCAGTTGGACTCTCAATGAGCAGTTCTTC. It encodes CSAPSWTLNEQFF. The chain uses TRBV20-1 and TRBJ2-1; maybe TRBD2 (5 bases). From germline, CDR1 is DFQATT and CDR2 SNEGSKA (reference sequence). The CDR3 contains 13 residues. With 5 bases removed from V and 6 bases from J, the gap between germline ends came to 14 bases.

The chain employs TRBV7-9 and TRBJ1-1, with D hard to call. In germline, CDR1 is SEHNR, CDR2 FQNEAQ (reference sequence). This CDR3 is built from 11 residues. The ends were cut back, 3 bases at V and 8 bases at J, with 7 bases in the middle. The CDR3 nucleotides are TGTGCCAGCAGCTTGAGGCCAGAAGCTTTCTTT. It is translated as CASSLRPEAFF.

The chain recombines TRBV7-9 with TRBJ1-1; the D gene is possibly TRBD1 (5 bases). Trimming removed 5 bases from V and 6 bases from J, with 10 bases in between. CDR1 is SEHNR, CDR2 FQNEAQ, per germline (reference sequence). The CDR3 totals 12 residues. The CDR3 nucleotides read TGTGCCAGCAGCCGTGACAGTGCTGAAGCTTTCTTT. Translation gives CASSRDSAEAFF.

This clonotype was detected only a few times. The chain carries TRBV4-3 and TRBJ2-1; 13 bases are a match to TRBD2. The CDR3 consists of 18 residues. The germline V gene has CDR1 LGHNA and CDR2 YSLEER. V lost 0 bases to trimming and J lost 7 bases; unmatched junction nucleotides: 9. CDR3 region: CASSQDLTSGGNGNEQFF. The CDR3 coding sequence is TGCGCCAGCAGCCAAGATCTGACTAGCGGGGGGAATGGGAATGAGCAGTTCTTC.

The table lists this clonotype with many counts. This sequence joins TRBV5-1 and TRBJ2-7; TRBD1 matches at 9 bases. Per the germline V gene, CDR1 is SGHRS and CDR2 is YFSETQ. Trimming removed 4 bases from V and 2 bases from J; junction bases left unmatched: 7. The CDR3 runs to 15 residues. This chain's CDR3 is CASSPGTGSPYEQYF. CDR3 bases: TGCGCCAGCAGCCCCGGGACAGGGAGTCCCTACGAGCAGTACTTC.

CDR3 in DNA: TGTGCCAGCAGCTTGAGTTTACACCTTAATCAGCCCCAGCATTTT. Translation: CASSLSLHLNQPQHF. The chain combines TRBV5-5 with TRBJ1-5; D ambiguous. The V gene lost 1 base and the J gene lost 4 bases, with 12 bases spanning the gap. This CDR3 comprises 15 residues. Germline loops: CDR1 SGHKS, CDR2 YYEKEE (reference sequence).

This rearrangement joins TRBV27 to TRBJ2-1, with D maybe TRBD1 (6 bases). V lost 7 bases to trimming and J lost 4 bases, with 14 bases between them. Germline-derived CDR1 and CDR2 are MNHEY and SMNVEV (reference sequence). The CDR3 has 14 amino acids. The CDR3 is CASILHRVYNEQFF. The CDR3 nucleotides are TGTGCCAGCATTCTACACAGGGTGTACAATGAGCAGTTCTTC.

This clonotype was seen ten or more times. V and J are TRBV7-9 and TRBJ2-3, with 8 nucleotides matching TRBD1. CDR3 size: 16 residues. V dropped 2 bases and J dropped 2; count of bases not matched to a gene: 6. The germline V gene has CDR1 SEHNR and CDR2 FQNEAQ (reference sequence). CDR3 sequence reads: CASSLRQGATTDTQYF. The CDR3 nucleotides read TGTGCCAGCAGCTTACGGCAGGGGGCTACCACAGATACGCAGTATTTT.

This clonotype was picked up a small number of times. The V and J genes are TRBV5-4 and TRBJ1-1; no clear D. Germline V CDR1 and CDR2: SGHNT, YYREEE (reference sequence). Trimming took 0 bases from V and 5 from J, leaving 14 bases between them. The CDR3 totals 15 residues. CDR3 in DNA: TGTGCCAGCAGCTTGGGTGGCGTGGCGGGGACTGAAGCTTTCTTT. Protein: CASSLGGVAGTEAFF.

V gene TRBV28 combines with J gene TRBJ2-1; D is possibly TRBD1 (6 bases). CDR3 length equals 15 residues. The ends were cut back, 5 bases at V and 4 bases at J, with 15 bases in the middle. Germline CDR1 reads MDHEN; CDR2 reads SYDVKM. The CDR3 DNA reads TGTGCCAGCAGTCCCACGGACAGAAATTACAATGAGCAGTTCTTC. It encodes CASSPTDRNYNEQFF.